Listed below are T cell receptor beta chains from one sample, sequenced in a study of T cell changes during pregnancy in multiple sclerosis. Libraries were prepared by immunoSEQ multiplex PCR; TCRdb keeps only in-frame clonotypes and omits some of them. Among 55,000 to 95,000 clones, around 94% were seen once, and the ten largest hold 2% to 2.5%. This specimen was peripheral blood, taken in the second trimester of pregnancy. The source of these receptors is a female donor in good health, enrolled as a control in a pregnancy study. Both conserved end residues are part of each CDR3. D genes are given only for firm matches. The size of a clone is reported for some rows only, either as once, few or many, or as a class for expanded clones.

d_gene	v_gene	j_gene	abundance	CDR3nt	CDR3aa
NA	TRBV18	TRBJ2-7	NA	TGTGCCAGCTCACCTCCCGGGACAAGCTACGAGCAGTACTTC	CASSPPGTSYEQYF
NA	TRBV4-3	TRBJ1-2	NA	TGCGCCAGCAGCCAAGAACAGGTGCGCTATGGCTACACCTTC	CASSQEQVRYGYTF
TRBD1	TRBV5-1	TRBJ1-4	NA	TGCGCCAGCAGCTCAGGGGGCCTTAATGAAAAACTGTTTTTT	CASSSGGLNEKLFF
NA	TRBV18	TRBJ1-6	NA	TGTGCCAGCTCCGCGGACAGAGTCAATTCACCCCTCCACTTT	CASSADRVNSPLHF
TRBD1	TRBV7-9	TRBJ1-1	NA	TGTGCCAGCAGCTTCACGACAGGGGGCCTTACTGAAGCTTTCTTT	CASSFTTGGLTEAFF
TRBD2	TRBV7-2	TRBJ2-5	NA	TGTGCCAGCAGCCTTAGAATCAGCGGGGGGGCCTCACAAGAGACCCAGTACTTC	CASSLRISGGASQETQYF
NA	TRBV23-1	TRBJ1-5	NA	TGCGCCACCTCTCGGGAGCCCCAGCATTTT	CATSREPQHF
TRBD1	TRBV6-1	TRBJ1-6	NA	TGTGCCAGCAGTACCCGACAGGGAGGAAATTCACCCCTCCACTTT	CASSTRQGGNSPLHF
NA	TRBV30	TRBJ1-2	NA	TGTGCCTGGAGTCTGGACAGAAACTATGGCTACACCTTC	CAWSLDRNYGYTF
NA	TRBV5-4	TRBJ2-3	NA	TGTGCCAGCAGCTCAGGGCCCGATTCGTCAGATACGCAGTATTTT	CASSSGPDSSDTQYF
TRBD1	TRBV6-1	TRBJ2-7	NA	TGTGCCAGCAGGGGACAGGGGCGATCCTACGAGCAGTACTTC	CASRGQGRSYEQYF
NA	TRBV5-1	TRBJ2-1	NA	TGCGCCAGCAGCTTGGACTCCAAGATCAATGAGCAGTTCTTC	CASSLDSKINEQFF
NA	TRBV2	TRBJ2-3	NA	TGTGCCAGCTCGTCCCCTACAGGGTTTGTGTCCACAGATACGCAGTATTTT	CASSSPTGFVSTDTQYF
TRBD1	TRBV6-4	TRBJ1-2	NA	TGTGCCAGCAGTTCGGACAGGGGCTATGGCTACACCTTC	CASSSDRGYGYTF
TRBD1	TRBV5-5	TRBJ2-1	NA	TGTGCCAGCAGCTTGGGACAGGGGGATGAGCAGTTCTTC	CASSLGQGDEQFF
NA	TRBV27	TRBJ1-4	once	TGTGCCAGCAAGGGCCAGGGGTCGCGTGAAAAACTGTTTTTT	CASKGQGSREKLFF
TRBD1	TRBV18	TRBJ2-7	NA	TGTGCCAGCTCACCACCCGGACAGGGTACCGGTTCCTACGAGCAGTACTTC	CASSPPGQGTGSYEQYF
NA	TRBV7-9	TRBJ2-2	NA	TGTGCCAGCAGCTTAGTTACCGGGATCGGGGAGCTGTTTTTT	CASSLVTGIGELFF
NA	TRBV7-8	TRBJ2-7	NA	TGTGCCAGCAGCTTAACTATTAGGCGAAACGAGCAGTACTTC	CASSLTIRRNEQYF
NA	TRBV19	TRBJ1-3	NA	TGTGCCAGTAGTCTCCAGGACCGGGAGGGAAACACCATATATTTT	CASSLQDREGNTIYF
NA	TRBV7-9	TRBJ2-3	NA	TGTGCCAGCAGCTTAGGGGGACACATTAGCACAGATACGCAGTATTTT	CASSLGGHISTDTQYF
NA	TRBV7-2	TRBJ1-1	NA	TGTGCCAGCAGCTTAGAGAGGACTGAAGCTTTCTTT	CASSLERTEAFF
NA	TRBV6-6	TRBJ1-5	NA	TGTGCCAGCAAACAGGGAAAGACGCCCCAGCATTTT	CASKQGKTPQHF
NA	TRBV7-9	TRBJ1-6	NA	TGTGCCAGCAGTGTTCAGGCGTTTTCACCCCTCCACTTT	CASSVQAFSPLHF
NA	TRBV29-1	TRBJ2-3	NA	TGCAGCGTTGCTAGGCAGGGCGGCACAGATACGCAGTATTTT	CSVARQGGTDTQYF
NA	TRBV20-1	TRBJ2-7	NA	TGCAGTGCTCTTTTCTCCTACGAGCAGTACTTC	CSALFSYEQYF
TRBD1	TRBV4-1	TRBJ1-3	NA	TGCGCCAGCAGCCAATGGGACAGGGGGCTTCGTTATGGAAACACCATATATTTT	CASSQWDRGLRYGNTIYF
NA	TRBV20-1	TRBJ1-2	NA	TGCAGTGCTAGGCTGACATCCTACACCTTC	CSARLTSYTF
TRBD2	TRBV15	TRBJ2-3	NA	TGTGCCACCAGGGGGGGTGGACTAGCGGGGGGGACAGATACGCAGTATTTT	CATRGGGLAGGTDTQYF
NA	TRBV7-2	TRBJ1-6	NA	TGTGCCAGCAGCCTCTTGCGGGGAGTCGCTAATATTTCACCCCTCCACTTT	CASSLLRGVANISPLHF
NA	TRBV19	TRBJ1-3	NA	TGTGCCAGTATTATTCCAGGGGCTGGAAACACCATATATTTT	CASIIPGAGNTIYF
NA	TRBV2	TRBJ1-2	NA	TGTGCCAGCAGTGAATACAGCTACTATGGCTACACCTTC	CASSEYSYYGYTF
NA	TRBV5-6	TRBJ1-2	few	TGTGCCAGCAGCTACCGAGAGAGCGGCTACACCTTC	CASSYRESGYTF